This TCR beta chain was identified in a study of cytomegalovirus exposure and HLA in healthy donors. Broader study findings: As was reported, the HLA-A and HLA-B alleles of most subjects were accurately predicted from TCR beta sequences. In a later analysis, HLA-associated TCR beta chains were more clonally expanded than equally common others. In a later analysis, across HLA loci, associated TCR counts were highest for DRB1, lowest for HLA-C.

The PCR contained 60 Vbeta and 13 Jbeta primers. As processed by the authors: In a later analysis, 8.5 million to 14 million of 65 million to 90 million unique beta chains occurred in at least two donors. TCRdb's copy holds only in-frame clones and misses some; the assay was immunoSEQ multiplex PCR. That table supplies the V and J calls and clone size; D and trimming were determined from the DNA. Its table lists 130,000 or so clones. CDR1 and CDR2 (germline): SGHRS, YFSETQ. J gave up 5 bases and V 3 bases, and 8 bases lay outside the gene matches. The CDR3 consists of 15 residues. Comment on this clone: Its antigen is currently unknown.

The genes are TRBV5-1 and TRBJ2-5, with 9 bases matching TRBD1. The source of this sequence is a woman aged 18-29 years in good health and CMV-seronegative. Sequencing was carried out using PBMCs. In nucleotides, the CDR3 is TGCGCCAGCAGCTCTCTACAGGGGGCGGACGAGACCCAGTACTTC. It is translated as CASSSLQGADETQYF.